The entry that follows covers one T cell receptor (beta chain) sequence. No antigen is known for it. These data come from a study of cytomegalovirus exposure and HLA in healthy donors. Findings and caveats of the study: Later analysis demonstrated an association between a missense DCLRE1C variant and TCR beta V- and J-gene trimming.

Use of 60 Vbeta and 13 Jbeta primers characterized the PCR. Libraries were prepared by immunoSEQ multiplex PCR; TCRdb keeps only in-frame clonotypes and omits some of them. The table includes roughly 170,000 clones, more than 80% detected once. Trimming left V 5 bases short and J 4 bases short, with 14 bases between. The germline V gene has CDR1 LNHDA and CDR2 SQIVND (reference sequence). This CDR3 is 14 amino acids long. This rearrangement joins TRBV19 to TRBJ1-2; D not certain. This receptor was obtained from a woman aged 18-30 years in good health and CMV-seronegative. The specimen sequenced was PBMCs. The CDR3 sequence is CASSGLGVGYGYTF. CDR3 sequence (DNA): TGTGCCAGTAGTGGTCTCGGAGTCGGCTATGGCTACACCTTC.